Following are 29 T cell receptor beta chains from one sample sequenced in a study of OX40 agonist ivuxolimab in advanced cancers. Generated by immunoSEQ multiplex PCR, the TCRdb table keeps only in-frame clones and is missing some. Of tens of thousands of clones listed, about 89% are singletons. Sequenced material: CD4+ or CD8+ T cells sorted from blood, taken in a trial of the OX40 agonist ivuxolimab. The receptors originated from an adult with an advanced solid tumor such as melanoma, head and neck, liver or kidney cancer.

V and J are TRBV9 and TRBJ2-2, with 11 positions matching TRBD2. The germline CDR1 and CDR2 sequences are SGDLS and YYNGEE. V gave up 3 bases and J gave up 1 base; unmatched junction bases: 5. The CDR3 has 17 amino acids. The CDR3 region is CASSALAGVKNTGELFF. CDR3 in DNA: TGTGCCAGCAGCGCACTAGCGGGGGTAAAGAACACCGGGGAGCTGTTTTTT.

This clone has a handful of counts. The chain recombines TRBV2 with TRBJ1-5; weak D call: TRBD1 (5 bases). The CDR3 covers 14 residues. Germline-derived CDR1 and CDR2 are SNHLY and FYNNEI. The V and J ends lost 4 bases and 0 bases respectively, with 7 bases between them. The CDR3 DNA follows: TGTGCCAGCAGTGGACAGATTAGCAATCAGCCCCAGCATTTT. It is translated as CASSGQISNQPQHF. Full variable domain (remainder filled in from reference TRBV2 and TRBJ1-5): EPEVTQTPSHQVTQMGQEVILRCVPISNHLYFYWYRQILGQKVEFLVSFYNNEISEKSEIFDDQFSVERPDGSNFTLKIRSTKLEDSAMYFCASSGQISNQPQHFGDGTRLSIL.

The chain recombines TRBV4-1 with TRBJ1-3; 8 bases fit TRBD1. The V segment lost 0 bases and the J segment 4 bases; nucleotides outside the gene matches: 5. Germline-derived CDR1 and CDR2 are MGHRA and YSYEKL. This CDR3 spans 16 amino acids. The CDR3 DNA sequence: TGCGCCAGCAGCCAAGATCAGGGGGCGCGCGGAAACACCATATATTTT. Its protein product is CASSQDQGARGNTIYF.

The genes are TRBV29-1 and TRBJ1-4; D is perhaps TRBD1 (6 bases). There are 12 residues in the CDR3. The germline CDR1 and CDR2 sequences are SQVTM and ANQGSEA. Trimming removed 4 bases from V and 8 bases from J, with 11 bases in between. In nucleotides, the CDR3 is TGCAGCGTTGGGGGGGGCGGCGAAAAACTGTTTTTT. Its protein product is CSVGGGGEKLFF.

The V and J genes are TRBV6-6 and TRBJ2-5, with 8 bases aligning to TRBD1. Trimming at V came to 5 bases and at J to 2 bases, leaving 7 bases not matched to a gene. CDR1 and CDR2 from the germline V gene are MNHNY and SVGAGI (reference sequence). This CDR3 has 15 residues. The CDR3 DNA reads TGTGCCAGCAGTGCGATGGACAGGGCGCAAGAGACCCAGTACTTC. This codes for CASSAMDRAQETQYF.

The chain uses TRBV30 and TRBJ1-2; 7 bases fit TRBD1. The CDR3 loop spans 14 amino acids. The trim removed 7 bases at V and 9 bases at J, leaving 17 bases unmatched. Germline assignment: CDR1 GTSNPN and CDR2 SVGIG (reference sequence). CDR3 sequence: CASQGELRGRSYTF. CDR3 DNA: TGTGCCTCCCAGGGGGAACTTCGGGGCCGTAGCTACACCTTC.

The chain uses TRBV18 and TRBJ1-3; a possible D gene is TRBD1 (5 bases). In germline, CDR1 is KGHSH, CDR2 LQKENI. The CDR3 has 17 residues. V dropped 3 bases and J dropped 0 bases, with 15 bases sitting between them. CDR3 nucleotide sequence: TGTGCCAGCTCACCGCGGGGGGGGTTCAGCTCTGGAAACACCATATATTTT. Protein sequence: CASSPRGGFSSGNTIYF.

The chain employs TRBV6-1 and TRBJ1-1; possibly TRBD1 for D (6 bases). Germline values: CDR1 MNHNS, CDR2 SASEGT. The V end lost 1 base, the J end lost 3 bases, and 12 bases lay between the germline ends. This CDR3 is built from 15 residues. The CDR3 sequence: CASSEVGTSYTEAFF. The CDR3 DNA follows: TGTGCCAGCAGTGAAGTCGGGACAAGTTACACTGAAGCTTTCTTT.

This CDR3 reads CASSLEIETVGNQPQHF. The CDR3 DNA follows: TGTGCCAGCAGCTTAGAAATCGAGACAGTGGGCAATCAGCCCCAGCATTTT. The chain recombines TRBV7-8 with TRBJ1-5; D might be TRBD1 (5 bases). The ends were cut back, 1 base at V and 2 bases at J, with 15 bases in the middle. CDR1 SGHVS and CDR2 FQNEAQ come from the germline V gene. The CDR3 has 17 amino acids.

The CDR3 sequence: CASSTGDGNTIYF. The CDR3 DNA follows: TGTGCCAGCAGTACTGGAGATGGAAACACCATATATTTT. The gene calls are TRBV6-5 and TRBJ1-3, with D hard to call. CDR1 is MNHEY, CDR2 SVGAGI, per germline. This CDR3 spans 13 amino acids. V shed 5 bases and J shed 3 bases, with 8 bases lying between them.

The V gene is TRBV7-2, the J gene TRBJ1-3, with a possible D match to TRBD1 (5 bases). CDR3 length equals 14 residues. Per germline, CDR1 SGHTA and CDR2 FQGNSA. Trimming cost V 4 bases and J 1 base, with 8 bases left between them. The CDR3 sequence: CASSSQGSGNTIYF. For the CDR3, the DNA is TGTGCCAGCAGCTCTCAGGGTTCTGGAAACACCATATATTTT. The full variable domain, completed using reference TRBV7-2 and TRBJ1-3, is GAGVSQSPSNKVTEKGKDVELRCDPISGHTALYWYRQSLGQGLEFLIYFQGNSAPDKSGLPSDRFSAERTGGSVSTLTIQRTQQEDSAVYLCASSSQGSGNTIYFGEGSWLTVV.

The CDR3 spells CSVAFGQGTEAFF. The DNA of the CDR3 is TGCAGCGTTGCCTTCGGACAGGGGACTGAAGCTTTCTTT. V is TRBV29-1 and J is TRBJ1-1; TRBD1 matches at 9 bases. This CDR3 spans 13 amino acids. The ends lost 4 bases at V and 5 bases at J; junction bases unmatched: 5. Germline CDR1 SQVTM, CDR2 ANQGSEA.

This chain uses TRBV5-1 with TRBJ1-1; TRBD1 is a possible D gene (5 bases). The germline V and J ends were trimmed by 2 bases and 3 bases, with 11 bases remaining between them. This CDR3 spans 14 amino acids. Germline CDR1 reads SGHRS; CDR2 reads YFSETQ. CDR3 amino acids: CASSFRGAYTEAFF. CDR3 nucleotides: TGCGCCAGCAGCTTTAGAGGGGCATACACTGAAGCTTTCTTT.

The genes are TRBV7-8 and TRBJ2-2; no reliable D call. Germline lookup yields CDR1 SGHVS and CDR2 FQNEAQ. Trimming took 6 bases from V and 3 from J, leaving 11 bases between them. The CDR3 totals 14 residues. CDR3 DNA: TGTGCCAGCAGTCGAAGGTCCTACACCGGGGAGCTGTTTTTT. This codes for CASSRRSYTGELFF. The variable domain in full, completed from reference TRBV7-8 and TRBJ2-2, reads GAGVSQSPRYKVAKRGQDVALRCDPISGHVSLFWYQQALGQGPEFLTYFQNEAQLDKSGLPSDRFFAERPEGSVSTLKIQRTQQEDSAVYLCASSRRSYTGELFFGEGSRLTVL.

The chain carries TRBV19 and TRBJ1-2; 10 nucleotides agree with TRBD1. V was clipped by 6 bases and J by 3 bases; unmatched bases: 7. The CDR3 has 15 amino acids. CDR1 is LNHDA and CDR2 is SQIVND in the germline V gene (reference sequence). The CDR3 here is CASSRTGGVYYGYTF. The CDR3 coding sequence is TGTGCCAGTAGCCGGACAGGGGGAGTGTACTATGGCTACACCTTC.

CDR3 region: CASSLRSRTDTQYF. The DNA of the CDR3 is TGTGCCAGCAGCTTACGTAGCAGAACAGATACGCAGTATTTT. The chain couples TRBV7-8 to TRBJ2-3; D unclear. CDR3 length: 14 residues. Germline V gene sequence: CDR1 SGHVS, CDR2 FQNEAQ. With 2 bases removed from V and 3 bases from J, the gap between germline ends came to 9 bases.

This clone was counted at least ten times. CDR3 DNA sequence: TGCGCCAGCAGCCAAGATTGGGGTAGCGGGCCTATCACAGATACGCAGTATTTT. Encoded protein: CASSQDWGSGPITDTQYF. The chain uses TRBV4-1 and TRBJ2-3, with 7 bases aligning to TRBD2. From germline, CDR1 is MGHRA and CDR2 YSYEKL. This CDR3 spans 18 amino acids. V was clipped by 0 bases and J by 2 bases; unmatched bases: 11.

CDR3 in amino acids: CASSQGQSNYGYTF. Here the CDR3 DNA reads TGCGCCAGCAGCCAAGGACAGTCTAACTATGGCTACACCTTC. The chain carries TRBV4-3 and TRBJ1-2; possible D gene TRBD1, 5 bases. Germline V gene sequence: CDR1 LGHNA, CDR2 YSLEER. Trimming took off 1 base at V and 0 bases at J, with 6 bases between the two ends. The length of the CDR3 is 14 residues.

The genes are TRBV30 and TRBJ2-1; maybe TRBD2 (5 bases). V gave up 2 bases and J gave up 0 bases, with 17 bases separating them. This CDR3 has 17 residues. Germline V gene sequence: CDR1 GTSNPN, CDR2 SVGIG (reference sequence). DNA for the CDR3: TGTGCCTGGAGTACCAGTAGAAGCGGAAGCTCCTACAATGAGCAGTTCTTC. This translates into CAWSTSRSGSSYNEQFF.

V usage is TRBV30 and J usage is TRBJ2-5; D unresolved. V was shortened by 2 bases and J by 4 bases, with 8 bases between the two germline ends. Germline V gene sequence: CDR1 GTSNPN, CDR2 SVGIG (reference sequence). The CDR3 consists of 12 residues. The CDR3 sequence: CAWSLGSETQYF. For the CDR3, the DNA is TGTGCCTGGAGTCTGGGGTCAGAGACCCAGTACTTC. Variable domain in full (rest from reference TRBV30 and TRBJ2-5): SQTIHQWPATLVQPVGSPLSLECTVEGTSNPNLYWYRQAAGRGLQLLFYSVGIGQISSEVPQNLSASRPQDRQFILSSKKLLLSDSGFYLCAWSLGSETQYFGPGTRLLVL.

This chain connects TRBV28 to TRBJ1-1; the D gene is possibly TRBD1 (5 bases). CDR3 length: 15 amino acids. V lost 10 bases and J 3 bases, leaving 21 bases between the germline ends. CDR1 MDHEN and CDR2 SYDVKM come from the germline V gene. The CDR3 sequence: CATSSPWSGHTEAFF. For the CDR3, the DNA is TGTGCCACTTCATCCCCCTGGTCAGGGCACACTGAAGCTTTCTTT.

A note on this clone: The sample has other DNA sequences that encode this CDR3 too. The chain carries TRBV5-1 and TRBJ1-1; maybe TRBD1 (5 bases). Germline assignment: CDR1 SGHRS and CDR2 YFSETQ. CDR3 length: 15 amino acids. The ends were cut back, 2 bases at V and 1 base at J, with 12 bases in the middle. CDR3 nucleotide sequence: TGCGCCAGCAGCTTAGCCGGGACGGGGAACACTGAAGCTTTCTTT. Translation gives CASSLAGTGNTEAFF.

The chain employs TRBV5-4 and TRBJ2-3; D not resolved. Germline CDR1 SGHNT, CDR2 YYREEE (reference sequence). This CDR3 has 16 residues. V dropped 3 bases and J dropped 1 base, with 15 bases sitting between them. CDR3 coding DNA: TGTGCCAGCAGCTCAACCCAAGTTAGGGGCACAGATACGCAGTATTTT. It translates to CASSSTQVRGTDTQYF.

V is TRBV7-3 and J is TRBJ1-3; D call uncertain. The germline gives CDR1 SGHTA, CDR2 FQGTGA. The ends were cut back, 7 bases at V and 2 bases at J, with 21 bases in the middle. There are 17 residues in the CDR3. The CDR3 spells CASTPLRRPLPGNTIYF. The CDR3 DNA follows: TGTGCCAGCACCCCTTTAAGGCGGCCCCTCCCTGGAAACACCATATATTTT.

V is TRBV9 and J is TRBJ1-2; D call uncertain. Trimming cost V 4 bases and J 7 bases, with 14 bases left between them. The CDR3 is made up of 13 amino acids. Germline V gene sequence: CDR1 SGDLS, CDR2 YYNGEE. The CDR3 protein is CASSLDKVFGYTF. The CDR3 nucleotides read TGTGCCAGCAGCCTCGACAAGGTCTTTGGCTACACCTTC.

This rearrangement joins TRBV9 to TRBJ1-2; 8 positions agree with TRBD1. The CDR3 extends over 15 amino acids. Trimming removed 0 bases from V and 3 bases from J; junction bases left unmatched: 4. Germline V CDR1 and CDR2: SGDLS, YYNGEE. The CDR3 region is CASSVGAGGHYGYTF. DNA for the CDR3: TGTGCCAGCAGCGTAGGAGCAGGGGGCCACTATGGCTACACCTTC.

The table lists this clone with a count of one. The chain uses TRBV5-8 and TRBJ1-5, with a possible D match to TRBD1 (5 bases). The CDR3 has 15 amino acids. V was clipped by 1 base and J by 0 bases, with 8 bases between them. CDR1 and CDR2 (germline): SGHTS, YDEGEE. CDR3 sequence: CASSLKGLSNQPQHF. CDR3 in DNA: TGTGCCAGCAGCTTGAAGGGACTTAGCAATCAGCCCCAGCATTTT. Drawing the rest from reference TRBV5-8 and TRBJ1-5, the complete variable domain is EAGVTQSPTHLIKTRGQQATLRCSPISGHTSVYWYQQALGLGLQFLLWYDEGEERNRGNFPPRFSGRQFPNYSSELNVNALELEDSALYLCASSLKGLSNQPQHFGDGTRLSIL.

The rearrangement uses TRBV2 and TRBJ2-1; D is uncertain. CDR3 size: 10 residues. Germline lookup yields CDR1 SNHLY and CDR2 FYNNEI. The V gene lost 10 bases and the J gene lost 9 bases, with 10 bases spanning the gap. CDR3 DNA: TGTGCCAACCCTTTGGTTGAGCAGTTCTTC. Residues: CANPLVEQFF.

J is TRBJ2-3 and V is TRBV19; a possible D gene is TRBD1 (6 bases). V lost 9 bases and J 1 base, leaving 11 bases between the germline ends. CDR1 is LNHDA, CDR2 SQIVND, per germline (reference sequence). This CDR3 has 13 residues. The CDR3, as DNA: TGTGCCAGCCAGGGGAGTGGCACAGATACGCAGTATTTT. This encodes CASQGSGTDTQYF.